This record looks at one T cell receptor (beta chain) sequence and its context. With V trimmed by 2 bases and J by 8 bases, 5 bases remained unmatched. The CDR3 extends over 14 amino acids. Germline loops: CDR1 SGHTA, CDR2 FQGNSA. The sample belongs to a study of shared clonotypes between healthy human individuals. Across the whole study: A donor's plate count was three for CD4 naive and three for CD4 memory; CD8 naive had two and CD8 memory one.

This table comes from immunoSEQ multiplex PCR, and its TCRdb copy is limited to in-frame clones, with some not included. The sample lists about 1.1 million clones; approximately 78% were seen once. The material sequenced was memory CD4+ T cells from PBMCs. Subset meaning: CD45RA-negative fraction. This clonotype was obtained from a man between 18 and 35 years old in good health. Some clones in this sample may be carry-over from other donors' samples. The chain uses TRBV7-2 and TRBJ2-1; 8 positions agree with TRBD2. This CDR3 is CASSLPGLGDEQFF. The CDR3, as DNA: TGTGCCAGCAGCTTACCGGGACTAGGCGATGAGCAGTTCTTC.